This T cell receptor (beta chain) is drawn from a study of T cell responses to AZD1222 COVID-19 vaccine. As to this clone: Its specificity is unknown.

The germline CDR1 and CDR2 sequences are SGHRS and YFSETQ. Deletions cut 0 bases from V and 2 bases from J, with 12 bases between. The CDR3 runs to 16 residues. The study's findings and limits: Recipients of two AZD1222 doses showed rising Spike-specific TCR breadth and depth. It should be noted that donors were predominantly white British and more often female, and clonal diversity was possibly underestimated. With dominance at 160-218 and 743-854, vaccine-associated CD4 TCRs spanned spike.

Profiling relied on immunoSEQ multiplex PCR, and the TCRdb table lists in-frame clones only, not all of them. The data show around 200,000 clones, almost 90% seen once. The source was peripheral blood, collected on day 0 of AZD1222 vaccination. The sequence derives from an adult in good health. V gene TRBV5-1 combines with J gene TRBJ1-3; D gene uncertain. CDR3 in amino acids: CASSLEKGLAGNTIYF. In nucleotides, the CDR3 is TGCGCCAGCAGCTTGGAGAAGGGATTAGCTGGAAACACCATATATTTT.